This entry lists 10 T cell receptor beta chains sequenced from one sample in a study of T-cell reconstitution after alpha-beta-depleted transplantation in children. The TCRbeta library was prepared with unique molecular identifiers. One entry per CDR3 protein, called by TCRdb with MiXCR from the PCR reads. The profile shows 40,000 to 55,000 distinct CDR3 sequences, 5.8% of them singletons. Sequences were derived from PBMCs, mostly from graft donor cells, sampled 60 days after TCRalphabeta/CD19-depleted stem cell transplant. The receptor source for this set is a female patient aged 2-15 years who had a stem cell transplant for aplastic anemia, so the T cells may come from the graft donor.

This clonotype was observed at least ten times. The gene calls are TRBV4-1 and TRBJ2-7, with D tentatively TRBD1 (6 bases). V lost 1 base to trimming and J lost 5 bases, with 9 bases between them. Germline-derived CDR1 and CDR2 are MGHRA and YSYEKL. The CDR3 length is 13 residues. CDR3 in amino acids: CASSQGQGHEQYF. As DNA, the CDR3 is TGCGCCAGCAGCCAAGGGCAGGGGCACGAGCAGTACTTC.

Ten or more counts support this clonotype. J is TRBJ1-5 and V is TRBV12-3 or TRBV12-4; D call uncertain. The CDR3 is made up of 14 amino acids. V gave up 3 bases and J gave up 13 bases, with 19 bases separating them. The DNA for the CDR3 is TGTGCCAGCAGTTTGGATTCAGGAAGGTTATCGCAGCATTTT. It is translated as CASSLDSGRLSQHF.

This clonotype was detected many times. This chain uses TRBV6-6 with TRBJ2-2; 12 positions match TRBD1. Germline CDR1 MNHNY, CDR2 SVGAGI (reference sequence). The junction had 13 bases not matched to a gene; V was cut back by 5 bases and J by 0 bases. This CDR3 region has 20 residues. The CDR3 spells CASSASGTGGGWTNTGELFF. The CDR3 nucleotides read TGTGCCAGCAGTGCCTCCGGGACAGGGGGCGGCTGGACGAACACCGGGGAGCTGTTTTTT.

This clonotype was found many times. V is TRBV20-1 and J is TRBJ2-7, with D perhaps matching TRBD1 (6 bases). Trimming shortened V by 6 bases and J by 3 bases, and 24 bases separated the two germline ends. The CDR3 totals 16 residues. Per the germline V gene, CDR1 is DFQATT and CDR2 is SNEGSKA (reference sequence). This chain's CDR3 is CSAVDTGHPGLYEQYF. The CDR3 nucleotides are TGCAGTGCCGTTGATACGGGACACCCAGGCCTCTACGAGCAGTACTTC.

Here the CDR3 reads CASSIETGSYEQYF. DNA for the CDR3: TGTGCCAGTAGTATCGAGACAGGCTCCTACGAGCAGTACTTC. V is TRBV19 and J is TRBJ2-7; D may be TRBD1 (6 bases). CDR1 and CDR2 from the germline V gene are LNHDA and SQIVND (reference sequence). V was clipped by 3 bases and J by 0 bases, with 9 bases between them. The CDR3 contains 14 residues.

In its sample, this clonotype was seen many times. The rearrangement joins TRBV6-5 to TRBJ2-2, with D hard to call. Trimming left V 5 bases short and J 3 bases short, with 13 bases between. Looked up from germline, CDR1 is MNHEY and CDR2 is SVGAGI. This CDR3 has 15 residues. The CDR3, as DNA: TGTGCCAGCAGTCTTAGTGTTCTCGACACCGGGGAGCTGTTTTTT. This codes for CASSLSVLDTGELFF.

This clonotype was detected many times. The gene calls are TRBV7-9 and TRBJ1-2; D gene ambiguous. V lost 5 bases and J 0 bases, leaving 13 bases between the germline ends. CDR1 SEHNR and CDR2 FQNEAQ come from the germline V gene (reference sequence). CDR3 length equals 15 residues. The CDR3 sequence: CASSPSGGTNYGYTF. DNA of the CDR3: TGTGCCAGCAGCCCTTCGGGAGGAACTAACTATGGCTACACCTTC.

This clonotype showed up many times. CDR3 region: CASTAEYRRSYGYTF. CDR3 coding DNA: TGTGCCAGCACCGCAGAATACCGGCGCAGCTATGGCTACACCTTC. The chain joins TRBV7-9 to TRBJ1-2; no clear D. This CDR3 comprises 15 residues. CDR1 is SEHNR, CDR2 FQNEAQ, per germline (reference sequence). V lost 7 bases, J lost 4 bases, and 19 bases lay in between.

This clonotype was seen at least ten times. The V and J genes are TRBV5-4 and TRBJ2-3, with 7 bases that match TRBD1. J gave up 3 bases and V 3 bases, and 4 bases lay outside the gene matches. The CDR3 has 14 amino acids. The germline V gene has CDR1 SGHNT and CDR2 YYREEE (reference sequence). CDR3 residues: CASSSNRGTDTQYF. CDR3 sequence (DNA): TGTGCCAGCAGCTCCAACAGGGGAACAGATACGCAGTATTTT.

This clonotype has ten or more counts. The chain links TRBV4-1 to TRBJ2-1; no definite D call. Germline CDR1 MGHRA, CDR2 YSYEKL. V gave up 0 bases and J gave up 3 bases, with 6 bases separating them. CDR3 length: 14 amino acids. CDR3 in DNA: TGCGCCAGCAGCCAAGATCAAGACTACAATGAGCAGTTCTTC. This sequence encodes CASSQDQDYNEQFF.